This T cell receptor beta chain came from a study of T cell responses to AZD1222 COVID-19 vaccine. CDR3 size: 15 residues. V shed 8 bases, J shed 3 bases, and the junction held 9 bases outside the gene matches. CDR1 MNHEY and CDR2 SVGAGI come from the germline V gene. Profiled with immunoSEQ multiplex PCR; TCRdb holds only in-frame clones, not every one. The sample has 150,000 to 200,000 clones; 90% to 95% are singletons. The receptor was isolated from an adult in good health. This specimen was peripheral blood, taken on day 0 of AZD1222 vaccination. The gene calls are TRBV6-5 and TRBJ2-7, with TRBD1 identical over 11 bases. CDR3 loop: CASSPSGQGGYEQYF. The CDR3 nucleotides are TGTGCCAGCTCCCCATCGGGACAGGGGGGCTACGAGCAGTACTTC.